This TCR beta chain derives from a study of blood T cell repertoires in COVID-19. Ages ranged from about 18 to 89 years, with residence in 24 US areas. V trimming: 4 bases; J trimming: 9 bases; junction bases outside the gene matches: 18. Germline-derived CDR1 and CDR2 are SGHTS and YDEGEE. This CDR3 region has 16 residues. This clone showed up just a few times. Measured with immunoSEQ multiplex PCR; TCRdb has only the in-frame clones, and not every one. The sample holds around 46,000 clones, more than 85% seen once. The specimen was PBMCs or T cells enriched from blood (not recorded which). The chain has TRBV5-8 and TRBJ1-1; the match to TRBD1 covers 7 bases. The TCR sequence derives from a woman in her fifties or sixties who had recovered from COVID-19. This CDR3 reads CASSTRTGLQRGKAFF. CDR3 sequence (DNA): TGTGCCAGCAGCACCCGGACAGGATTACAGCGCGGAAAAGCTTTCTTT.